The entry below gives a single TCR beta chain sequence along with its context. Its specificity is not known. With 6 bases removed from V and 1 base from J, the gap between germline ends came to 12 bases. Looked up from germline, CDR1 is KGHSH and CDR2 is LQKENI. The CDR3 covers 15 residues. The sample belongs to a study of cytomegalovirus exposure and HLA in healthy donors. Regarding the study as a whole: Confirmation in vitro established that a few CMV-associated chains were specific for CMV antigens.

PCR amplification relied on 60 Vbeta primers (plus 13 Jbeta primers). Sequenced by immunoSEQ multiplex PCR; TCRdb stores in-frame clones only, minus some. The table has under 200,000 clones, roughly 73% seen once. The clonotype originates from a woman aged 30 to 39 in good health and CMV-seronegative. The sequenced sample was PBMCs. The chain carries TRBV18 and TRBJ2-2; tentative D call: TRBD1 (5 bases). The CDR3 loop is CASSQTVRNTGELFF. The CDR3 DNA sequence: TGTGCCAGCTCGCAGACAGTACGGAACACCGGGGAGCTGTTTTTT.